The 14 T cell receptor beta chains listed next were all sequenced from one sample in a study of early T cells in non-severe SARS-CoV-2 infection (dated by TCRdb to the early 2020s). Libraries were built with 5' RACE. Sequencing instrument: NextSeq 500. In-frame beta chains were kept once TCRdb had trimmed the public reads at Q25 with fastp and called clones with MiXCR. Merged by CDR3 protein, the rows form single entries marked with the most common genes and DNA. The sample profile shows roughly 55,000 distinct CDR3 sequences; 6.2% of them were found once. 3.5% to 4% of the sample is in the top ten clones. Sequenced sample: whole blood. Receptor source: an adult who was a healthcare worker with PCR-confirmed SARS-CoV-2 infection or an uninfected control (not recorded which).

This clonotype was detected ten times or more. The chain couples TRBV28 to TRBJ2-3; 8 bases line up with TRBD1. This CDR3 has 14 amino acids. V shed 5 bases, J shed 4 bases, and the junction held 5 bases outside the gene matches. The germline V gene encodes CDR1 MDHEN and CDR2 SYDVKM. CDR3 region: CASSTGQGADTQYF. In DNA form, the CDR3 reads TGTGCCAGCAGTACCGGACAGGGTGCAGATACGCAGTATTTT. Supplemented by reference TRBV28 and TRBJ2-3, the full variable domain reads DVKVTQSSRYLVKRTGEKVFLECVQDMDHENMFWYRQDPGLGLRLIYFSYDVKMKEKGDIPEGYSVSREKKERFSLILESASTNQTSMYLCASSTGQGADTQYFGPGTRLTVL.

At least ten counts were recorded for this clonotype. The chain couples TRBV12-3 or TRBV12-4 to TRBJ2-1; D is tentatively TRBD1 or TRBD2 (5 bases each). Deletions cut 6 bases from V and 2 bases from J, with 14 bases between. The CDR3 sequence is 15 residues long. The CDR3 DNA is TGTGCCAGCAGCCTCGAGGGGTTGGCCTACAATGAGCAGTTCTTC. Protein product: CASSLEGLAYNEQFF.

The sample holds many counts of this clonotype. V and J are TRBV6-1 and TRBJ1-4; D gene unclear. Looked up from germline, CDR1 is MNHNS and CDR2 is SASEGT. The CDR3 consists of 13 residues. Trimming cost V 7 bases and J 4 bases, with 10 bases left between them. The CDR3, as DNA: TGTGCCAGCACGCCACAGAATAATGAAAAACTGTTTTTT. Its protein is CASTPQNNEKLFF.

This clonotype was detected many times. The rearrangement links TRBV20-1 to TRBJ2-3, with 10 positions matching TRBD2. Germline CDR1 is DFQATT and CDR2 is SNEGSKA (reference sequence). V lost 0 bases, J lost 3 bases, and 3 bases stayed unmatched. CDR3 length: 15 residues. The CDR3 spells CSAREASGGTDTQYF. The CDR3 DNA sequence: TGCAGTGCTAGAGAGGCTAGCGGGGGAACAGATACGCAGTATTTT.

In this sample, this clonotype turned up many times. The genes are TRBV9 and TRBJ2-1; 8 nucleotides agree with TRBD2. V lost 5 bases and J lost 0; bases outside the gene matches: 7. From germline, CDR1 is SGDLS and CDR2 YYNGEE. This CDR3 spans 16 amino acids. The CDR3 DNA sequence: TGTGCCAGCAGTTACATAGCGGGGTTCTCCTACAATGAGCAGTTCTTC. It translates to CASSYIAGFSYNEQFF. Together with reference TRBV9 and TRBJ2-1, the CDR3 gives the full variable domain: DSGVTQTPKHLITATGQRVTLRCSPRSGDLSVYWYQQSLDQGLQFLIQYYNGEERAKGNILERFSAQQFPDLHSELNLSSLELGDSALYFCASSYIAGFSYNEQFFGPGTRLTVL.

Turning to this clonotype: This sequence may be a read error, since a much larger clone differs from it by one base. The CDR3 spells CASSPGQGRSYGYIF. The CDR3 coding sequence is TGTGCCAGCTCACCTGGACAGGGGAGGAGCTATGGCTACATCTTC. This chain uses TRBV18 with TRBJ1-2; 9 bases align to TRBD1. The CDR3 has 15 amino acids. From germline, CDR1 is KGHSH and CDR2 LQKENI.

The sample holds many counts of this clonotype. The CDR3 sequence is CASSPVPRDGYTF. The CDR3 DNA reads TGTGCCAGCAGCCCTGTGCCCAGGGATGGCTACACCTTC. V usage is TRBV28 and J usage is TRBJ1-2; tentative D call: TRBD1 (5 bases). V lost 6 bases and J 6 bases, leaving 14 bases between the germline ends. The CDR3 length is 13 residues. Germline-derived CDR1 and CDR2 are MDHEN and SYDVKM.

The chain employs TRBV20-1 and TRBJ1-1; 12 bases line up with TRBD1. V dropped 7 bases and J dropped 8; count of bases not matched to a gene: 14. The germline V gene has CDR1 DFQATT and CDR2 SNEGSKA (reference sequence). The length of the CDR3 is 15 residues. CDR3 residues: CSGLSRDRGPGEAFF. For the CDR3, the DNA is TGCAGTGGTCTATCCCGGGACAGGGGGCCAGGAGAAGCTTTCTTT.

This clonotype was counted ten times or more. V gene TRBV18 combines with J gene TRBJ1-4; D not resolved. The V and J ends lost 3 bases and 4 bases respectively, with 6 bases between them. Germline V gives CDR1 KGHSH, CDR2 LQKENI. The CDR3 is 13 amino acids. CDR3 residues: CASSPPNNEKLFF. The DNA for the CDR3 is TGTGCCAGCTCACCCCCAAATAATGAAAAACTGTTTTTT.

This clonotype was found many times. This chain joins TRBV7-2 and TRBJ2-7; unclear D gene. The CDR3 totals 13 residues. CDR1 and CDR2 (germline): SGHTA, FQGNSA. The V end lost 5 bases, the J end lost 7 bases, and 15 bases lay between the germline ends. This CDR3 is CASSRTEPIEQYF. The CDR3 DNA sequence: TGTGCCAGCAGCCGAACGGAACCAATAGAGCAGTACTTC.

The CDR3 spells CASGFRVGTEAFF. The CDR3 DNA reads as TGTGCCAGCGGATTCAGGGTTGGCACTGAAGCTTTCTTT. The chain uses TRBV5-6 and TRBJ1-1; possible D gene TRBD1, 5 bases. V lost 7 bases to trimming and J lost 4 bases, with 14 bases between them. The CDR3 runs to 13 residues. Germline V CDR1 and CDR2: SGHDT, YYEEEE.

DNA for the CDR3: TGTGCCAGCAGTCCAGGGGTCTACGAGCAGTACTTC. It specifies CASSPGVYEQYF. The chain joins TRBV6-2 or TRBV6-3 to TRBJ2-7; tentative D call: TRBD1 (6 bases). V lost 5 bases to trimming and J lost 3 bases, with 8 bases between them. CDR1 and CDR2 from the germline V gene are MNHEY and SVGEGT. The CDR3 is 12 residues long.

The table lists this clonotype with many counts. V and J are TRBV20-1 and TRBJ2-3; D ambiguous. V was trimmed by 3 bases and J by 4 bases, leaving 8 bases between them. Germline CDR1 and CDR2: DFQATT and SNEGSKA (reference sequence). This CDR3 is 12 amino acids long. The CDR3 here is CSASRNADTQYF. The CDR3 DNA sequence: TGCAGTGCTAGCCGCAATGCAGATACGCAGTATTTT.

The genes are TRBV7-2 and TRBJ2-3; D not certain. Germline values: CDR1 SGHTA, CDR2 FQGNSA. This CDR3 comprises 15 residues. Trimming removed 5 bases at V and 6 bases at J, with 18 bases between. The CDR3 DNA reads TGTGCCAGCAGCATCGCGCCGGGTCAGACGGATACGCAGTATTTT. The encoded protein is CASSIAPGQTDTQYF. The full variable domain, completed using reference TRBV7-2 and TRBJ2-3, is GAGVSQSPSNKVTEKGKDVELRCDPISGHTALYWYRQSLGQGLEFLIYFQGNSAPDKSGLPSDRFSAERTGGSVSTLTIQRTQQEDSAVYLCASSIAPGQTDTQYFGPGTRLTVL.